A selection of T cell receptor beta chains follows, all from one sample in a study of OX40 agonist ivuxolimab in advanced cancers. Produced via immunoSEQ multiplex PCR; TCRdb's table is partial and in-frame only. The sample yields over 25,000 clones, about 85% seen once. The source material was CD4+ or CD8+ T cells sorted from blood, sampled in a trial of the OX40 agonist ivuxolimab. All receptors come from an adult with an advanced solid tumor such as melanoma, head and neck, liver or kidney cancer. Each CDR3 is given with its conserved first and last residue. The D gene is left open where the match is weak. Rows give clone size only sometimes, using once, few, many, or a class for an expanded clone.

d_call	v_call	clone_size	j_call	cdr3_nt	cdr3_aa
TRBD1	TRBV19	once	TRBJ1-1	TGTGCCAGTAGTATATCAGGGACAGGATCGGAAGCTTTCTTT	CASSISGTGSEAFF
NA	TRBV9	NA	TRBJ2-1	TGTGCCAGCAGCGTAGAGGTGGGCCTCGATGAGCAGTTCTTC	CASSVEVGLDEQFF
TRBD2	TRBV7-3	NA	TRBJ2-1	TGTGCCAGCAGCCGCGGGGGGGCTGAGCAGTTCTTC	CASSRGGAEQFF
NA	TRBV27	few	TRBJ2-7	TGTGCCAGCAGTATCATCCTCGGCGCCCACGAGCAGTACTTC	CASSIILGAHEQYF
TRBD1	TRBV11-2	NA	TRBJ1-2	TGTGCCAGCAGCTTCCCCAGAGACAGGGGTTATGGCTACACCTTC	CASSFPRDRGYGYTF
TRBD2	TRBV7-6	once	TRBJ2-2	TGTGCCAGCAGCTTAACGGTAGCGGGGGGAAACACCGGGGAGCTGTTTTTT	CASSLTVAGGNTGELFF
NA	TRBV4-2	NA	TRBJ1-3	TGTGCCAGCAGCCAAGGCACAGCCTCCTCTGGAAACACCATATATTTT	CASSQGTASSGNTIYF
NA	TRBV7-9	NA	TRBJ2-7	TGTGCCAGCAGCTCTGGGCGGGGGCCCTCCTACGAGCAGTACTTC	CASSSGRGPSYEQYF
NA	TRBV7-7	NA	TRBJ2-5	TGTGCCAGCAGCTTAGAGTTCACAGAACCAGAGACCCAGTACTTC	CASSLEFTEPETQYF
TRBD2	TRBV15	NA	TRBJ2-5	TGTGCCACCAGCGTACCGGGGGGGGACGAAGAGACCCAGTACTTC	CATSVPGGDEETQYF
NA	TRBV4-3	NA	TRBJ2-2	TGCGCCAGCAGCCGAGGACGGATGGTCCCGAACACCGGGGAGCTGTTTTTT	CASSRGRMVPNTGELFF
NA	TRBV30	NA	TRBJ1-2	TGTGCCTGGAGTGAGGCCCCTCAGAGCGGCTATGGCTACACCTTC	CAWSEAPQSGYGYTF
NA	TRBV4-1	NA	TRBJ2-2	TGCGCCAGCAGGAATACAGGGGAGCTGTTTTTT	CASRNTGELFF
NA	TRBV7-9	NA	TRBJ1-1	TGTGCCAGCAGCTCCCGAGCTGGGGAAGCTTTCTTT	CASSSRAGEAFF
NA	TRBV4-1	once	TRBJ1-5	TGCGCCAGCAGCCAAGAATTTATGGGGGTGGGATTTAGCAATCAGCCCCAGCATTTT	CASSQEFMGVGFSNQPQHF
NA	TRBV27	NA	TRBJ1-5	TGTGCCAGCAGTTTATTGTCGGGTCAGCCCCAGCATTTT	CASSLLSGQPQHF
NA	TRBV7-2	NA	TRBJ2-6	TGTGCCAGCAGACCAGGGAAGTCTGGGGCCAACGTCCTGACTTTC	CASRPGKSGANVLTF
TRBD1	TRBV7-2	once	TRBJ2-7	TGTGCCAGCAGCTTACCCAGGACAGGAGCATTCTTTTACGAGCAGTACTTC	CASSLPRTGAFFYEQYF
TRBD2	TRBV10-3	NA	TRBJ2-1	TGTGCCATCAGTGTTCCGGGACTAGCGGGGGCCTCAAGCTCCTACAATGAGCAGTTCTTC	CAISVPGLAGASSSYNEQFF
TRBD1	TRBV4-3	NA	TRBJ1-2	TGCGCCAGCAGCCAAGATTTGCAGACAGGGGGCTTCTATGGCTACACCTTC	CASSQDLQTGGFYGYTF
NA	TRBV28	NA	TRBJ1-2	TGTGCCAGCAGTTTAAGGGACAACTATGGCTACACCTTC	CASSLRDNYGYTF
NA	TRBV2	NA	TRBJ1-1	TGTGCCAGCAGTTGGGGGGGTGAGACTGAAGCTTTCTTT	CASSWGGETEAFF
NA	TRBV5-6	once	TRBJ2-7	TGTGCCAGCAGCTTTATAGAAGGGGTTAGCTACGAGCAGTACTTC	CASSFIEGVSYEQYF
NA	TRBV27	NA	TRBJ1-1	TGTGCCAGCAGCACGGGGACGCTGGCTGAAGCTTTCTTT	CASSTGTLAEAFF
TRBD1	TRBV4-3	NA	TRBJ1-6	TGCGCCAGCAGCCAAAGGACAGGAAGCTCCTATAATTCACCCCTCCACTTT	CASSQRTGSSYNSPLHF
NA	TRBV28	NA	TRBJ2-7	TGTGCCAGCAGACGCCTGACCGGACGCGAGCAGTACTTC	CASRRLTGREQYF
NA	TRBV25-1	many	TRBJ2-7	TGTGCCAGCAGTGTCAACTCCTACGAGCAGTACTTC	CASSVNSYEQYF
TRBD2	TRBV10-1	once	TRBJ2-3	TGCGCCAGCAGTGACGCCGGGACTAGCGGGGGGCCAGACACAGATACGCAGTATTTT	CASSDAGTSGGPDTDTQYF
NA	TRBV10-2	NA	TRBJ2-1	TGTGCCATCAGTGATCTGGAGGATGAGCAGTTCTTC	CAISDLEDEQFF
TRBD1	TRBV5-4	NA	TRBJ2-2	TGTGCCAGCAGCCGCCAAGAGGGACAGGGGACCGGGGAGCTGTTTTTT	CASSRQEGQGTGELFF
NA	TRBV27	NA	TRBJ2-7	TGTGCCAGCAGTACCATTATGATACCTGACGAGCAGTACTTC	CASSTIMIPDEQYF
NA	TRBV11-2	NA	TRBJ1-3	TGTGCCAGCAGCGTGGGTGGTTGGACTCCAGGAAACACCATATATTTT	CASSVGGWTPGNTIYF
NA	TRBV2	NA	TRBJ1-2	TGTGCCAGCAGTGCCGCGCCGGGACATCATGGCTACACCTTC	CASSAAPGHHGYTF
TRBD2	TRBV6-5	NA	TRBJ2-1	TGTGCCAGCAGTTACTTCGCGGGGGGGCAGAATGAGCAGTTCTTC	CASSYFAGGQNEQFF
NA	TRBV14	many	TRBJ2-1	TGTGCCAGCAGCCAAGATTGGGACCTAGGCAATGAGCAGTTCTTC	CASSQDWDLGNEQFF
TRBD1	TRBV27	NA	TRBJ2-7	TGTGCCAGCAGTGCAGCAGGGACAGGCGCCTACGAGCAGTACTTC	CASSAAGTGAYEQYF
NA	TRBV19	NA	TRBJ1-5	TGTGCCAGTAGTATAAGGGAGGCAAGCAATCAGCCCCAGCATTTT	CASSIREASNQPQHF
NA	TRBV6-5	many	TRBJ2-1	TGTGCCAGCAGTTACTCTGGAAACAACAATGAGCAGTTCTTC	CASSYSGNNNEQFF
NA	TRBV6-5	NA	TRBJ2-7	TGTGCCAGCAGTTACGCCAGGGGATCCTACGAGCAGTACTTC	CASSYARGSYEQYF
NA	TRBV11-2	NA	TRBJ1-3	TGTGCCAGCAGCTTATTTCGGGCTACGGGAAACACCATATATTTT	CASSLFRATGNTIYF
TRBD1	TRBV7-3	NA	TRBJ2-3	TGTGCCAGCAGCCCAGGAGACAGGGGATTTGCAGCAGATACGCAGTATTTT	CASSPGDRGFAADTQYF